Included here is one TCR beta chain sequence, with context. Each CDR3 protein is one row after TCRdb ran MiXCR on the RT-PCR reads. The data hold more than 550,000 distinct CDR3 sequences, with more than 13% observed a single time. The J segment lost 7 bases and the V segment lost 5 bases, leaving 13 bases of the junction unmatched. Germline V gene data show CDR1 as DFQATT and CDR2 as SNEGSKA (reference sequence). This CDR3 contains 14 residues. The sequencing input was memory CD4+ T cells from blood. This rearrangement joins TRBV20-1 to TRBJ2-7; 8 nucleotides align to TRBD2. This TCR came from a female donor in good health, serving as a healthy control. CDR3 loop: CSAPPGTRGGEQYF. The CDR3 DNA reads as TGCAGTGCTCCCCCCGGGACTAGGGGGGGAGAGCAGTACTTC.